This T cell receptor (beta chain) emerged from a study of cytomegalovirus exposure and HLA in healthy donors. Overall study findings and caveats: Per a later analysis, HLA-associated TCR beta chains showed more clonal expansion than other, equally common TCR beta chains. Follow-up analysis seemed to connect common viral pathogens with several of the most significant clusters identified.

PCR amplification relied on 60 Vbeta primers (plus 13 Jbeta primers). Methods used by the authors: Among the unique TCR beta chains that a later analysis counted, about 81 million in all, about 11 million were shared. Using immunoSEQ multiplex PCR, the repertoire was profiled, and TCRdb retains in-frame clones only, with some absent. V, J and clone size were drawn from that table, and D and trimming were deduced from the DNA. The sample lists some 120,000 clones, 70% to 85% occurring once. This clone showed up just a few times. Its cognate antigen is unknown. Germline trimming cut 8 bases from V and 5 bases from J; bases unmatched to any gene: 9. This CDR3 spans 14 amino acids. Germline V lookup: CDR1 MDHEN, CDR2 SYDVKM.

This receptor was identified in a human donor in good health. Sample: PBMCs. The chain employs TRBV28 and TRBJ2-7; TRBD1 matches at 10 bases. CDR3 sequence reads: CASRRTGGGDEQYF. The DNA of the CDR3 is TGTGCCAGCCGTCGGACAGGGGGAGGTGACGAGCAGTACTTC.